The entry that follows covers one TCR beta chain sequence. The antigen remains undetermined. The data stem from a study of identical twins. TCRdb reprocessed the 5' RACE reads via MiXCR and lists one record per CDR3 protein. Among around 250,000 distinct CDR3 sequences listed, 10% to 15% were seen once. V gave up 0 bases and J gave up 0 bases; unmatched junction bases: 10. The germline V gene encodes CDR1 DFQATT and CDR2 SNEGSKA (reference sequence). The CDR3 consists of 18 residues. Overall study findings and caveats: Conclusions rested on cross-sectional statistics rather than following the same donors.

These data also formed part of another study, on yellow fever vaccine responses in identical twins.

What was sequenced was memory (CD45RO+) T cells sorted from blood. The V gene is TRBV20-1, the J gene TRBJ2-2; 7 nucleotides match TRBD1. This sequence originates from a woman under 30 in good health. The CDR3 loop reads CSARDRRQGDTNTGELFF. The CDR3 DNA is TGCAGTGCTAGAGATCGGCGTCAGGGGGACACGAACACCGGGGAGCTGTTTTTT.